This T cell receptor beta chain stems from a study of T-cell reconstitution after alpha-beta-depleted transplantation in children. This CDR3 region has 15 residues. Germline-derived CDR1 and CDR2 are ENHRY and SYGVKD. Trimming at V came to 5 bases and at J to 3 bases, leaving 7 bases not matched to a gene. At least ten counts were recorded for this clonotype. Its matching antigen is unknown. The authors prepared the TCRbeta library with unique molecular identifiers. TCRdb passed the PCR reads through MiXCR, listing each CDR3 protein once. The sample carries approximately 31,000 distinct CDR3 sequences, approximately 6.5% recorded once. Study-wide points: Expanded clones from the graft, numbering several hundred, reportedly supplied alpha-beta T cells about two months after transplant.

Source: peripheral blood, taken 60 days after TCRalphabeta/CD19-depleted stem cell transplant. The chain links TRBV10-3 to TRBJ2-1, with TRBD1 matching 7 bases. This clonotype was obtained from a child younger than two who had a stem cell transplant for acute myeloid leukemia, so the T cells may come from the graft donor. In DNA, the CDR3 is TGTGCCATCAGTTCGACAGGGTCGGGCTACAATGAGCAGTTCTTC. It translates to CAISSTGSGYNEQFF.